This T cell receptor (beta chain) appears in the sequencing data of a study of blood T cell repertoires in COVID-19. Study context: Sources were T cells, B-cell-depleted T cells, or PBMCs; the material itself was cDNA or gDNA.

Germline trimming cut 5 bases from V and 8 bases from J; bases unmatched to any gene: 7. Germline-derived CDR1 and CDR2 are LNHDA and SQIVND (reference sequence). This CDR3 has 13 amino acids. As processed by the authors: Researchers report that nucleated cell counts were estimated from reference gene primer amplification. Assay used: immunoSEQ multiplex PCR; TCRdb lists only in-frame clones, some missing. The DNA gave D and trimming, while V, J and clone size come from that table. Among a few hundred thousand clones, 84% were seen once, and the ten largest hold 6.8%. Across about 22 US areas, participants ranged in age from about 18 to 90 years. Categorization into cohorts depended on clinical history that participants reported.

The sample was PBMCs or T cells enriched from blood (not recorded which). The chain has TRBV19 and TRBJ1-2; 8 bases match TRBD1. The source of this sequence is a woman aged 40 to 49 who had recovered from COVID-19. CDR3 DNA sequence: TGTGCCAGTAGTCCGGACAGGGAAGGCGGCTACACCTTC. The encoded protein is CASSPDREGGYTF.